The entry below describes one T cell receptor (beta chain). This sample was included in a study of blood T cells in healthy people across ages. Germline V gene data show CDR1 as LNHNV and CDR2 as YYDKDF (reference sequence). V gave up 6 bases and J gave up 2 bases, with 18 bases separating them. The CDR3 has 16 amino acids. Total RNA was isolated from each sample in quantities of at least 5.5 micrograms. A second PCR, run for roughly 7 to 11 cycles, used a sample-barcoded 5' primer plus a J-beta primer mix. One entry per CDR3 protein, called by TCRdb with MiXCR from the 5' RACE reads. The data contain about 670,000 distinct CDR3 sequences, around 43% of them singletons.

The chain combines TRBV15 with TRBJ2-3; D ambiguous. This TCR was recovered from an elderly man in good health. The sequencing input was blood. The CDR3 here is CATSFPGREFTDTQYF. Here the CDR3 DNA reads TGTGCCACCAGTTTCCCCGGGCGTGAGTTCACAGATACGCAGTATTTT.